This T cell receptor beta chain was identified during a study of CXCR3-negative and CXCR3-positive naive CD8 T cells. Investigators sorted each CD8+ T cell subset in triplicate, taking roughly 330,000 cells each time. On this clonotype: The antigen remains undetermined.

TRB cDNA libraries were made by UMI-labeled 5' RACE. Using the 5' RACE reads, TCRdb records one entry per CDR3 protein without DNA. The sample totals about 53,000 distinct CDR3 sequences; its top ten clones hold 0.55% to 0.6%. Study findings and constraints: From TRB CDR3 properties, TCR strength was inferred; surface CD5 did not differ between naive subsets. Against CXCR3-negative naive cells, CXCR3-positive naive cells showed more hydrophobic TRB CDR3s.

Germline values: CDR1 ENHRY, CDR2 SYGVKD. The CDR3 contains 13 residues. Material for sequencing was naive CXCR3+ CD8+ T cells from blood. Subset noted: CD45RO-CCR7+CD27+CD95- naive CD8+ T cells expressing CXCR3 (TNR3+). This receptor was identified in a human donor in good health. Some clones in this sample may be carry-over from other donors' samples. J is TRBJ2-2 and V is TRBV10-3; TCRdb selects TRBD1, and the lack of DNA leaves this call unchecked. CDR3 in amino acids: CAIGTENTGELFF.